This T cell receptor (beta chain) emerged from a study of CD8+CD57+ T cells in acquired aplastic anemia. Whole-study findings and limits: Patients and controls were found to share twenty-nine CD8+ CDR3 sequences.

TCR beta VDJ and CDR3 profiling used genomic DNA as template. Via MiXCR, TCRdb re-called the reads, giving one row per CDR3 protein. The sample shows about 98,000 distinct CDR3 sequences, about 66% of them seen only once. In regard to this clonotype: Its antigen is as yet unknown.

By flow cytometry, patients selected for sequencing had shown an expansion of CD8+CD57+ cells. The CDR3 consists of 14 residues. Trimming left V 3 bases short and J 1 base short, with 9 bases between. In germline, CDR1 is SQVTM, CDR2 ANQGSEA. Material: sorted CD4+, CD8+, or CD8+CD57+ T cells (not recorded which) from PBMCs. J is TRBJ2-2 and V is TRBV29-1; D is unclear. The TCR comes from a human donor with aplastic anemia. CDR3 sequence: CSVDGVLNTGELFF. The CDR3, as DNA: TGCAGCGTTGATGGGGTCTTGAACACCGGGGAGCTGTTTTTT.